The clone carrying this TCR beta chain has at least ten counts. Its matching antigen is unknown. Trimming at V came to 6 bases and at J to 4 bases, leaving 7 bases not matched to a gene. This CDR3 has 14 amino acids. The germline gives CDR1 SGHTA, CDR2 FQGNSA. These data come from a study of T cells in Graves' hyperthyroidism and ophthalmopathy. Study results and caveats: Blood held most thyroid clonotypes expanded above 0.001 frequency. Using 13 V-J features, a model discriminated ophthalmopathy from stable hyperthyroidism.

The definition of stable Graves' hyperthyroidism was no ophthalmopathy progression within 18 months. PBMCs were collected from a roughly 10 ml volume of fresh peripheral blood. RNA transcripts gave rise to amplified TCR beta CDR3 regions. The HTBI primer set served for first-round RT-PCR of the TCR CDR3. Via MiXCR, TCRdb re-called the multiplex PCR reads, giving one row per CDR3 protein. The repertoire consists of roughly 380,000 distinct CDR3 sequences, with approximately 15% occurring once and the leading ten covering around 10%. V and J are TRBV7-2 and TRBJ1-1; 8 bases are shared with TRBD1. This receptor was identified in a woman aged 60-75 years with Graves' hyperthyroidism. Input material: blood. CDR3 nucleotide sequence: TGTGCCAGCAGAAGGCGGACAGGGATCACTGAAGCTTTCTTT. As protein: CASRRRTGITEAFF.